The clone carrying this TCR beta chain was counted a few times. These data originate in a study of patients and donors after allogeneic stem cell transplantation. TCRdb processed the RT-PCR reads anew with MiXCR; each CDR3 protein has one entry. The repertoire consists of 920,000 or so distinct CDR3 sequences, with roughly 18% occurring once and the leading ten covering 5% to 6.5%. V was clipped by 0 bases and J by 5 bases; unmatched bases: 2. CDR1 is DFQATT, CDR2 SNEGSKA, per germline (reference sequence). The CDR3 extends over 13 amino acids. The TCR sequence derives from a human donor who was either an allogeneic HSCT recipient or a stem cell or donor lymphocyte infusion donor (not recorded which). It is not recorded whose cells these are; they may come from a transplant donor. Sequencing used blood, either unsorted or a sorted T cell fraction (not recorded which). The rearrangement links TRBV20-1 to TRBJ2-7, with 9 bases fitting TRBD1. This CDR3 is CSARERTGDEQYF. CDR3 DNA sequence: TGCAGTGCTAGAGAAAGGACAGGGGACGAGCAGTACTTC.